The following is a T cell receptor (beta chain) sequence with its context. Its target is not known. Time point given: cycle 4 day 1 (C4D1), after less than 7 weeks of nivolumab. Each patient experienced a relapse that followed autologous stem cell transplantation, and brentuximab vedotin exposure varied. This entry belongs to a study of PD-1 blockade in classical Hodgkin lymphoma. Findings of the study overall: Significantly greater TCR diversity emerged by C4D1 in CD4+ cells but not CD8+ cells.

V was pared by 4 bases and J by 6 bases, with 12 bases of the junction left unmatched. In germline, CDR1 is SNHLY, CDR2 FYNNEI. The CDR3 is 16 amino acids. Data came from immunoSEQ multiplex PCR; TCRdb stores just in-frame clones and leaves some out. The data show approximately 27,000 clones, roughly 87% seen once. Source: peripheral blood mononuclear cells (PBMCs), taken before the fourth cycle of nivolumab. V is TRBV2 and J is TRBJ2-3; the match to TRBD1 covers 8 bases. This receptor was taken from a human donor with classical Hodgkin lymphoma. The CDR3 spells CASSAGTGVPVDTQYF. CDR3 bases: TGTGCCAGCAGTGCTGGGACAGGCGTTCCCGTGGATACGCAGTATTTT.